These 16 T cell receptor beta chains were all obtained from the same sample, sequenced in a study of cytomegalovirus exposure and HLA in healthy donors. The PCR had 60 Vbeta and 13 Jbeta primers. Produced via immunoSEQ multiplex PCR; TCRdb's table is partial and in-frame only. The table lists around 160,000 clones, roughly 80% of them singletons. Sequencing was carried out using PBMCs. Receptors were obtained from a woman between 40 and 50 years old in good health and CMV-seropositive.

This sequence joins TRBV6-5 and TRBJ2-7; a weak D match, TRBD2 (6 bases). The CDR3 is 14 residues long. Trimming removed 6 bases from V and 5 bases from J, with 17 bases in between. Looked up from germline, CDR1 is MNHEY and CDR2 is SVGAGI. Here the CDR3 DNA reads TGTGCCAGCAGGACAAGTACGGGAGTCGACGAGCAGTACTTC. Translation gives CASRTSTGVDEQYF.

The chain links TRBV4-2 to TRBJ2-2; 7 bases map to TRBD2. This CDR3 is 15 amino acids long. V trimming: 4 bases; J trimming: 0 bases; junction bases outside the gene matches: 2. Germline assignment: CDR1 LGHNA and CDR2 YNFKEQ. CDR3 in amino acids: CASSPGGSNTGELFF. DNA for the CDR3: TGTGCCAGCAGCCCGGGGGGATCGAACACCGGGGAGCTGTTTTTT.

A single count supports this clone. This chain links TRBV4-1 with TRBJ2-1, with 11 bases fitting TRBD2. Germline assignment: CDR1 MGHRA and CDR2 YSYEKL. V shed 1 base and J 6 bases; nucleotides not matched to a gene: 5. The CDR3 length is 16 residues. The CDR3 loop reads CASSQGDSGGVNEQFF. The CDR3 nucleotides are TGCGCCAGCAGCCAAGGAGATAGCGGGGGGGTCAATGAGCAGTTCTTC.

The rearrangement links TRBV5-1 to TRBJ1-1, with 7 bases matching TRBD1. The CDR3 is made up of 13 amino acids. The V segment lost 2 bases and the J segment 6 bases; nucleotides outside the gene matches: 4. Germline V CDR1 and CDR2: SGHRS, YFSETQ. For the CDR3, the DNA is TGCGCCAGCAGCTTTTTGACAGGGTCTGAAGCTTTCTTT. Encoded protein: CASSFLTGSEAFF.

This chain connects TRBV11-3 to TRBJ2-5; D is unresolved. Between the trimmed V and J ends, which lost 5 bases and 5 bases, there was a span of 15 bases. The CDR3 runs 14 residues. Germline V gives CDR1 SGHNT, CDR2 YENEEA. The CDR3 spells CASSPSDRDETQYF. The DNA of the CDR3 is TGTGCCAGCAGCCCCAGCGACCGAGATGAGACCCAGTACTTC.

The rearrangement uses TRBV9 and TRBJ2-3; a weak D match, TRBD1 (5 bases). The CDR3 is 13 amino acids. The ends were cut back, 5 bases at V and 5 bases at J, with 12 bases in the middle. CDR1 and CDR2 from the germline V gene are SGDLS and YYNGEE. The CDR3 loop is CASSSGIGDTQYF. The CDR3, as DNA: TGTGCCAGCAGTTCAGGGATTGGAGATACGCAGTATTTT.

This chain links TRBV6-5 with TRBJ1-1; D is unclear. Trimming pared 1 base from V and 7 bases from J, leaving 10 bases between. There are 13 residues in the CDR3. Germline assignment: CDR1 MNHEY and CDR2 SVGAGI. CDR3 coding DNA: TGTGCCAGCAGTTACTTTCGGAGTAGTGAAGCTTTCTTT. Translating it yields CASSYFRSSEAFF.

CDR3 in amino acids: CASSKATGRWSNEQFF. In nucleotides, the CDR3 is TGTGCCAGCAGCAAAGCAACAGGGCGATGGTCCAATGAGCAGTTCTTC. This chain joins TRBV21-1 and TRBJ2-1; the table assigns TRBD1, which was not confirmed against the DNA. TRBV21-1 is shown as a pseudogene. The CDR3 has 16 residues.

The V call is TRBV28, the J call TRBJ1-2, with 7 bases matching TRBD1. The CDR3 is 12 residues long. Germline V gene lookup returns CDR1 MDHEN and CDR2 SYDVKM. The CDR3 here is CASGQTHYGYTF. The DNA for the CDR3 is TGTGCTTCGGGACAGACCCACTATGGCTACACCTTC.

The chain links TRBV6-5 to TRBJ2-3; perhaps TRBD2 as D (6 bases). This CDR3 contains 13 residues. The germline gives CDR1 MNHEY, CDR2 SVGAGI. Trimming cost V 5 bases and J 6 bases, with 12 bases left between them. The CDR3 loop reads CASSESRGDTQYF. CDR3 DNA sequence: TGTGCCAGCAGTGAAAGTCGGGGGGATACGCAGTATTTT.

The chain recombines TRBV4-2 with TRBJ2-2; 14 nucleotides match TRBD2. Germline V gene lookup returns CDR1 LGHNA and CDR2 YNFKEQ. With V trimmed by 2 bases and J by 7 bases, 6 bases remained unmatched. The CDR3 contains 17 residues. The CDR3 coding sequence is TGTGCCAGCAGCCAAATCTCCGGGACTAGCGGGGGCGGGGAGCTGTTTTTT. Encoded protein: CASSQISGTSGGGELFF.

The chain employs TRBV5-1 and TRBJ1-1, with 10 positions matching TRBD1. J lost 3 bases, V lost 6 bases, and 5 bases had no gene match. This CDR3 has 14 amino acids. Germline-derived CDR1 and CDR2 are SGHRS and YFSETQ. CDR3 residues: CASTPGQGYTEAFF. The CDR3 bases are TGCGCCAGCACCCCGGGACAGGGGTACACTGAAGCTTTCTTT.

This sequence joins TRBV5-1 and TRBJ2-1; TRBD1 might be the D (5 bases). This CDR3 comprises 15 residues. The V end lost 4 bases, the J end lost 6 bases, and 17 bases lay between the germline ends. Looked up from germline, CDR1 is SGHRS and CDR2 is YFSETQ. CDR3 DNA: TGCGCCAGCAGCCAAACAAACAGGACGCGCAATGAGCAGTTCTTC. Translation gives CASSQTNRTRNEQFF.

For the CDR3, the DNA is TGTGCCAGCAGCCTCTTACAGGGGAACATTCAGTACTTC. Protein sequence: CASSLLQGNIQYF. The rearrangement joins TRBV5-4 to TRBJ2-4, with TRBD1 matching 7 bases. V was clipped by 4 bases and J by 7 bases; unmatched bases: 5. The germline V gene has CDR1 SGHNT and CDR2 YYREEE (reference sequence). CDR3 length: 13 residues.

V usage is TRBV9 and J usage is TRBJ2-5; TRBD2 matches at 7 bases. Germline V gene sequence: CDR1 SGDLS, CDR2 YYNGEE. This CDR3 is built from 14 residues. The V and J ends lost 7 bases and 1 base, in that order; junction bases with no gene match: 7. In DNA form, the CDR3 reads TGTGCCAGCCCGGTCCGGACTAGCCAAGAGACCCAGTACTTC. It translates to CASPVRTSQETQYF.

The genes are TRBV12-5 and TRBJ1-6; D gene ambiguous. V was pared by 1 base and J by 7 bases, with 11 bases between. This CDR3 comprises 15 residues. Germline V gene sequence: CDR1 LGHNT, CDR2 FRNRAP. CDR3 nucleotide sequence: TGTGCTAGTGGTTTGGAGTCTAGCCTGAATTCACCCCTCCACTTT. The encoded protein is CASGLESSLNSPLHF.